This TCR beta chain was identified in a study of OX40 agonist ivuxolimab in advanced cancers. Study summary: The drug used for patients, ivuxolimab, was an agonistic anti-OX40 (CD134) antibody. Ivuxolimab doses were 0.01, 0.1, 0.3, 1.5, 3 or 10 mg/kg every 2 weeks. Overall study findings and caveats: CD8+ T cells averaged more expanded clones than CD4+. The CD4+ and CD8+ T cells in the blood had expanded clonally by week 6 at 0.1 to 3.0 mg/kg.

With respect to this clone: Its cognate antigen is unknown.

This table comes from immunoSEQ multiplex PCR, and its TCRdb copy is limited to in-frame clones, with some not included. The repertoire holds 65,000 to 95,000 clones, roughly 90% seen once, with less than 12% in the top ten. The V gene lost 7 bases and the J gene lost 8 bases, with 11 bases spanning the gap. Germline loops: CDR1 SNHLY, CDR2 FYNNEI. The CDR3 consists of 12 residues. Sequencing used CD4+ or CD8+ T cells sorted from blood, obtained in a trial of the OX40 agonist ivuxolimab. The chain joins TRBV2 to TRBJ1-4; D is uncertain. This sequence originates from an adult with an advanced solid tumor such as melanoma, head and neck, liver or kidney cancer. The CDR3 DNA reads as TGTGCCAGCAAGGCTTATAGGGAAAAACTGTTTTTT. Translating gives CASKAYREKLFF.